The sequence of this T cell receptor beta chain was determined in a study of OX40 agonist ivuxolimab in advanced cancers. Study summary: Ivuxolimab is a fully human IgG2 antibody that activates OX40 (CD134). At doses from 0.01 to 10 mg/kg, patients were given intravenous ivuxolimab every 2 weeks. Study-level points and caveats: There were, on average, more expanded clones in CD8+ T cells than in CD4+. Nonresponders included some who also had low normalized T-cell clonal expansion.

Trimming removed 0 bases at V and 3 bases at J, with 7 bases between. CDR3 size: 13 residues. Germline CDR1 SGDLS, CDR2 YYNGEE. Profiling relied on immunoSEQ multiplex PCR, and the TCRdb table lists in-frame clones only, not all of them. Counted here are approximately 60,000 clones, 65% to 85% occurring once; the ten biggest clones make up roughly 0.6%. About this clone itself: Its antigen is not identified.

J is TRBJ2-7 and V is TRBV9; D not resolved. The material was CD4+ or CD8+ T cells sorted from blood, obtained in a trial of the OX40 agonist ivuxolimab. The source is an adult with an advanced solid tumor such as melanoma, head and neck, liver or kidney cancer. As DNA, the CDR3 is TGTGCCAGCAGCGTAGGGCCTCGCTACGAGCAGTACTTC. Translating it yields CASSVGPRYEQYF.